Listed below are T cell receptor beta chains from one sample, sequenced in a study of cytomegalovirus exposure and HLA in healthy donors. Repertoires were generated with immunoSEQ multiplex PCR, while TCRdb's copy carries only in-frame clones and drops some. This table has 90,000 to 140,000 clones, more than 60% appearing once. The sequenced sample consisted of PBMCs. These receptors came from a male donor in good health and CMV-seronegative. Each CDR3 is given with its conserved first and last residue. Each record gives: CDR3 protein, J gene, V gene.

CASRDSRSYEQYF	TRBJ2-7	TRBV11-2
CASGSYNEQFF	TRBJ2-1	TRBV7-9
CASSLGGGTYNEQFF	TRBJ2-1	TRBV9
CASSLDWGVWPQHF	TRBJ1-5	TRBV7-9
CASSFGMRGQVERGYTF	TRBJ1-2	TRBV5-6
CSSSLQGQLNSGANVLTF	TRBJ2-6	TRBV7-9
CATSRDSRRAFF	TRBJ1-4	TRBV15
CASSPNGQGGETQYF	TRBJ2-5	TRBV5-5
CASSRTNQGVEKLFF	TRBJ1-4	TRBV4-1
CASRFSGTDTQYF	TRBJ2-3	TRBV19
CASTPDRAGAEKLFF	TRBJ1-4	TRBV27
CASSLMEARGTQYF	TRBJ2-5	TRBV7-8
CASSPYGTGSEKLFF	TRBJ1-4	TRBV4-1
CAISSSGSTDTQYF	TRBJ2-3	TRBV10-3
CASSFYRTTANTEAFF	TRBJ1-1	TRBV5-8
CASSQEGTSGYEQYF	.	TRBV4-3
CASSLWGVPPLHF	TRBJ1-6	TRBV27
CASSTGLAADTQYF	TRBJ2-3	TRBV7-7
CASTPSEGPYEQYF	TRBJ2-7	TRBV7-2
CATHGQGAGEQYF	TRBJ2-7	TRBV19
CSVQGVNAFF	TRBJ1-1	TRBV7-9
CASSWNEDTEAFF	TRBJ1-1	TRBV10-1
CASREDLTSIEQFF	TRBJ2-1	TRBV5-1
CASFRSGANVLTF	TRBJ2-6	TRBV2
CASSAGTARGNTEAFF	TRBJ1-1	TRBV9
CASRSLSYEQYF	TRBJ2-7	TRBV28
CASGRLSPLHF	TRBJ1-6	TRBV6-6
CASSQLPGLAGVRTGELFF	TRBJ2-2	TRBV7-9
CASSFPVAGGSTDTQYF	TRBJ2-3	TRBV7-9